Here is one T cell receptor beta chain with its context. What it binds is not known. The data were taken from a study of identical twins. Study-wide points: Surplus twin overlap in beta out-of-frame sequences was less pronounced.

Template switching (which added a universal primer site) was used, and cDNA carried unique molecular identifiers. A single record per CDR3 protein comes from TCRdb applying MiXCR to the 5' RACE reads. The table lists around 530,000 distinct CDR3 sequences, about 15% of them singletons. This CDR3 spans 15 amino acids. The germline V gene has CDR1 SGDLS and CDR2 YYNGEE. Trimming pared 0 bases from V and 8 bases from J, leaving 12 bases between. A further study also used this sample, focusing on yellow fever vaccine responses in identical twins.

This receptor was taken from a woman aged 18-35 years in good health. V usage is TRBV9 and J usage is TRBJ1-6, with D uncertain. The material sequenced was CD4+ T cells sorted from blood. The CDR3 protein is CASSVDGGGDSPLHF. CDR3 in DNA: TGTGCCAGCAGCGTAGATGGTGGCGGGGATTCACCCCTCCACTTT.